Listed here are 15 T cell receptor beta chains from one sample, sequenced in a study of identical twins. MiXCR was run by TCRdb on the 5' RACE reads, yielding one entry per CDR3 protein. The sample yields about 500,000 distinct CDR3 sequences, approximately 15% seen once. In addition, the sample was reused for a study of yellow fever vaccine responses in identical twins.

The sequenced sample was CD4+ T cells sorted from blood. The receptor set was obtained from a woman under 30 in good health.

The V and J genes are TRBV29-1 and TRBJ2-1; possibly TRBD2 for D (7 bases). Germline CDR1 and CDR2: SQVTM and ANQGSEA. V lost 3 bases and J lost 2, with 17 bases in between. The CDR3 is 16 amino acids. CDR3 nucleotide sequence: TGCAGCGTTGAGGGGGGCGGGGGAACTACCTACAATGAGCAGTTCTTC. This encodes CSVEGGGGTTYNEQFF.

The rearrangement links TRBV20-1 to TRBJ2-3; TRBD2 matches at 13 bases. Trimming at V came to 5 bases and at J to 6 bases, leaving 8 bases not matched to a gene. This CDR3 spans 15 amino acids. CDR1 is DFQATT and CDR2 is SNEGSKA in the germline V gene (reference sequence). CDR3 coding DNA: TGCAGTGCTTTCGCCGGACTAGCGGGAGCCGATACGCAGTATTTT. Amino acids: CSAFAGLAGADTQYF.

This rearrangement joins TRBV5-4 to TRBJ2-7, with 13 bases that match TRBD2. CDR3 length: 15 residues. After removal of 4 bases from V and 5 bases from J, the junction contained 6 bases not matched to a gene. From germline, CDR1 is SGHNT and CDR2 YYREEE (reference sequence). The DNA for the CDR3 is TGTGCCAGCAGCGGCTGGACTAGCGGGGGCCACGAGCAGTACTTC. It specifies CASSGWTSGGHEQYF. Drawing the rest from reference TRBV5-4 and TRBJ2-7, the complete variable domain is ETGVTQSPTHLIKTRGQQVTLRCSSQSGHNTVSWYQQALGQGPQFIFQYYREEENGRGNFPPRFSGLQFPNYSSELNVNALELDDSALYLCASSGWTSGGHEQYFGPGTRLTVT.

This chain joins TRBV7-3 and TRBJ2-3; TRBD1 matches at 8 bases. The V segment lost 1 base and the J segment 5 bases; nucleotides outside the gene matches: 14. Germline V lookup: CDR1 SGHTA, CDR2 FQGTGA. This CDR3 contains 18 residues. The DNA for the CDR3 is TGTGCCAGCAGCTTAATTCCAACTCCAGGGGGCTTGGAAGATACGCAGTATTTT. Translation gives CASSLIPTPGGLEDTQYF. Supplemented by reference TRBV7-3 and TRBJ2-3, the full variable domain reads GAGVSQTPSNKVTEKGKYVELRCDPISGHTALYWYRQSLGQGPEFLIYFQGTGAADDSGLPNDRFFAVRPEGSVSTLKIQRTERGDSAVYLCASSLIPTPGGLEDTQYFGPGTRLTVL.

The chain links TRBV3-1 to TRBJ2-4; 8 bases are shared with TRBD1. The V gene end was trimmed by 8 bases and the J gene end by 7 bases; junction bases not matched to a gene: 4. The CDR3 has 12 residues. Germline loops: CDR1 LGHDT, CDR2 YNNKEL (reference sequence). The CDR3 sequence: CASGDRMNIQYF. The CDR3, as DNA: TGTGCCAGCGGGGACAGGATGAACATTCAGTACTTC. The full variable domain, with the rest looked up from reference TRBV3-1 and TRBJ2-4, is DTAVSQTPKYLVTQMGNDKSIKCEQNLGHDTMYWYKQDSKKFLKIMFSYNNKELIINETVPNRFSPKSPDKAHLNLHINSLELGDSAVYFCASGDRMNIQYFGAGTRLSVL.

The chain joins TRBV5-1 to TRBJ2-7, with 9 bases that match TRBD2. The ends lost 3 bases at V and 3 bases at J; junction bases unmatched: 16. Germline V lookup: CDR1 SGHRS, CDR2 YFSETQ. The CDR3 loop spans 18 amino acids. The CDR3 nucleotides are TGCGCCAGCAGCTCGCCAGAACAACTAGCGGGCCTCAGCTACGAGCAGTACTTC. Translated: CASSSPEQLAGLSYEQYF.

This clonotype turned up a few times. The chain couples TRBV3-1 to TRBJ2-7; 8 bases fit TRBD1. CDR1 is LGHDT and CDR2 is YNNKEL in the germline V gene (reference sequence). The CDR3 loop spans 16 amino acids. J gave up 0 bases and V 0 bases, and 4 bases lay outside the gene matches. The CDR3 coding sequence is TGTGCCAGCAGCCAAGATCGCGGGACAGGCTCCTACGAGCAGTACTTC. Residues: CASSQDRGTGSYEQYF.

This clonotype was found a few times. The V and J genes are TRBV4-3 and TRBJ2-2; the match to TRBD2 covers 8 bases. This CDR3 region has 17 residues. Losses at the gene ends were 4 bases for V and 3 bases for J; bases not matched to a gene: 10. The germline V gene encodes CDR1 LGHNA and CDR2 YSLEER. Here the CDR3 reads CASSLITGTRDTGELFF. CDR3 coding DNA: TGCGCCAGCAGCCTTATTACCGGGACTAGAGACACCGGGGAGCTGTTTTTT.

There are many counts of this clonotype. The rearrangement links TRBV20-1 to TRBJ2-1; D uncertain. Germline CDR1 reads DFQATT; CDR2 reads SNEGSKA (reference sequence). The CDR3 covers 11 residues. The V end lost 3 bases, the J end lost 8 bases, and 8 bases lay between the germline ends. The CDR3 protein is CSASKWDEQFF. DNA for the CDR3: TGCAGTGCTAGCAAGTGGGATGAGCAGTTCTTC.

V gene TRBV28 combines with J gene TRBJ2-5; D is undetermined. This CDR3 comprises 13 residues. Germline loops: CDR1 MDHEN, CDR2 SYDVKM. Between the trimmed V and J ends, which lost 4 bases and 1 base, there was a span of 7 bases. The CDR3 here is CASSSRFQETQYF. CDR3 nucleotides: TGTGCCAGCAGTTCGAGATTCCAAGAGACCCAGTACTTC.

The V and J genes are TRBV3-1 and TRBJ1-5; D gene unclear. Trimming cost V 0 bases and J 7 bases, with 7 bases left between them. CDR3 length: 13 residues. Germline CDR1 reads LGHDT; CDR2 reads YNNKEL (reference sequence). CDR3 residues: CASSQDPTQPQHF. In nucleotides, the CDR3 is TGTGCCAGCAGCCAAGATCCGACCCAGCCCCAGCATTTT.

This clonotype has a handful of counts. This chain joins TRBV12-5 and TRBJ2-7; 7 bases align to TRBD2. Germline V gene data show CDR1 as LGHNT and CDR2 as FRNRAP. The V and J ends lost 5 bases and 6 bases, in that order; junction bases with no gene match: 13. This CDR3 spans 15 amino acids. CDR3: CASGPGWGGLSEQYF. The CDR3 DNA is TGTGCTAGTGGTCCCGGTTGGGGGGGGTTGAGCGAGCAGTACTTC.

This clonotype came up many times. V and J are TRBV12-3 or TRBV12-4 and TRBJ2-7; 7 bases match TRBD2. J lost 1 base, V lost 4 bases, and 4 bases had no gene match. The CDR3 covers 14 residues. The DNA for the CDR3 is TGTGCCAGCAGTTCGGCGGGGGAATCCTACGAGCAGTACTTC. It codes for CASSSAGESYEQYF.

The chain has TRBV7-2 and TRBJ2-1, with a possible D match to TRBD1 (6 bases). The germline CDR1 and CDR2 sequences are SGHTA and FQGNSA. The CDR3 consists of 17 residues. V lost 5 bases and J lost 4, with 21 bases in between. The CDR3 DNA sequence: TGTGCCAGCAGCACCCCGGCCCAGGGGCTGACTTACAATGAGCAGTTCTTC. This codes for CASSTPAQGLTYNEQFF.

The CDR3 nucleotides are TGTGCCAGCAGCCAGACTGTAAACGAGCAGTACTTC. Protein: CASSQTVNEQYF. The V call is TRBV3-1, the J call TRBJ2-7; D gene uncertain. Germline CDR1 LGHDT, CDR2 YNNKEL (reference sequence). The CDR3 is 12 amino acids. Trimming shortened V by 3 bases and J by 5 bases, and 8 bases separated the two germline ends.